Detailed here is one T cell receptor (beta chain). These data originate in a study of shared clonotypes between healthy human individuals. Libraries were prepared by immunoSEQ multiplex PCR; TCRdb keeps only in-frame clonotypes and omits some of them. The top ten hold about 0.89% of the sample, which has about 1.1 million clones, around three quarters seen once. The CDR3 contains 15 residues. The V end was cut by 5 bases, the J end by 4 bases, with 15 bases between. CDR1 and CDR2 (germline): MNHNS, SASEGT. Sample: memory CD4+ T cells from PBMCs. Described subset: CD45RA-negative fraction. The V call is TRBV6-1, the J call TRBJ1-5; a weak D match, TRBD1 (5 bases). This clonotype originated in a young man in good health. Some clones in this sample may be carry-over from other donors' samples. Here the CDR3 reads CASSSLRGQNQPQHF. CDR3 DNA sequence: TGTGCCAGCAGTTCCCTAAGGGGTCAGAATCAGCCCCAGCATTTT.